One sample yielded the 26 T cell receptor beta chains listed below, sequenced in a study of cytomegalovirus exposure and HLA in healthy donors. PCR used 60 Vbeta primers and 13 Jbeta primers. Method: immunoSEQ multiplex PCR; TCRdb's copy keeps in-frame clones and lacks some. The repertoire has over 150,000 clones, roughly 80% of them found once; the top ten carry under 0.85%. The specimen sequenced was PBMCs. The receptor set was obtained from a boy aged 5-17 years in good health and CMV-seronegative.

The chain combines TRBV9 with TRBJ2-5, with D hard to call. The CDR3 has 16 amino acids. Trimming left V 0 bases short and J 4 bases short, with 16 bases between. Germline lookup yields CDR1 SGDLS and CDR2 YYNGEE. The CDR3 nucleotides read TGTGCCAGCAGCGTAGAAGGTCGAGGCTACGGAGAGACCCAGTACTTC. This codes for CASSVEGRGYGETQYF. Complete variable domain (other parts from reference TRBV9 and TRBJ2-5): DSGVTQTPKHLITATGQRVTLRCSPRSGDLSVYWYQQSLDQGLQFLIQYYNGEERAKGNILERFSAQQFPDLHSELNLSSLELGDSALYFCASSVEGRGYGETQYFGPGTRLLVL.

The chain couples TRBV6-1 to TRBJ1-2, with D perhaps TRBD1 (6 bases). The V gene lost 5 bases and the J gene lost 4 bases, with 14 bases spanning the gap. CDR1 is MNHNS, CDR2 SASEGT, per germline. This CDR3 comprises 14 residues. The CDR3 is CASSQPQGSYGYTF. In nucleotides, the CDR3 is TGTGCCAGCAGTCAGCCCCAGGGGAGCTATGGCTACACCTTC.

The chain uses TRBV4-1 and TRBJ1-2; 8 bases align to TRBD1. CDR1 is MGHRA, CDR2 YSYEKL, per germline. The CDR3 runs 17 residues. The V and J ends lost 0 bases and 1 base, in that order; junction bases with no gene match: 7. Here the CDR3 DNA reads TGCGCCAGCAGCCAAGATGAAAAAACAGGGGGTAACTATGGCTACACCTTC. Protein product: CASSQDEKTGGNYGYTF.

This clone has a single count. The chain uses TRBV20-1 and TRBJ1-4; D gene ambiguous. V was shortened by 5 bases and J by 9 bases, with 10 bases between the two germline ends. CDR1 is DFQATT, CDR2 SNEGSKA, per germline (reference sequence). CDR3 length: 11 residues. CDR3 in DNA: TGCAGTGCTTGGGGAGAGAAAAAACTGTTTTTT. Translation: CSAWGEKKLFF.

A few counts support this clone. V gene TRBV14 combines with J gene TRBJ1-1; D is possibly TRBD1 (6 bases). Germline V gives CDR1 SGHDN, CDR2 FVKESK. There are 16 residues in the CDR3. Between the trimmed V and J ends, which lost 2 bases and 0 bases, there was a span of 13 bases. This CDR3 reads CASSQNTGIMNTEAFF. The CDR3 bases are TGTGCCAGCAGCCAAAACACAGGGATTATGAACACTGAAGCTTTCTTT. Combining the CDR3 with reference TRBV14 and TRBJ1-1 gives the whole variable domain EAGVTQFPSHSVIEKGQTVTLRCDPISGHDNLYWYRRVMGKEIKFLLHFVKESKQDESGMPNNRFLAERTGGTYSTLKVQPAELEDSGVYFCASSQNTGIMNTEAFFGQGTRLTVV.

The rearrangement joins TRBV6-6 to TRBJ1-1; TRBD1 matches 7 bases. Trimming took 6 bases from V and 1 from J; bases not matched to a gene: 5. Germline values: CDR1 MNHNY, CDR2 SVGAGI (reference sequence). The length of the CDR3 is 14 residues. This chain's CDR3 is CASSPDRENTEAFF. The CDR3 region has the DNA TGTGCCAGCAGCCCCGACAGGGAGAACACTGAAGCTTTCTTT.

The chain joins TRBV29-1 to TRBJ2-1; 9 bases are a match to TRBD2. The CDR3 runs to 13 residues. The germline gives CDR1 SQVTM, CDR2 ANQGSEA. Trimming at V came to 4 bases and at J to 5 bases, leaving 3 bases not matched to a gene. The CDR3 bases are TGCAGCGTTGTTAGCGGGAGAGACAATGAGCAGTTCTTC. This codes for CSVVSGRDNEQFF.

The chain joins TRBV15 to TRBJ1-2; D unresolved. V was trimmed by 2 bases and J by 3 bases, leaving 25 bases between them. This CDR3 is built from 19 residues. Looked up from germline, CDR1 is LNHNV and CDR2 is YYDKDF (reference sequence). CDR3 DNA: TGTGCCACCAGCAGACAAAGAATCAAACAGCTCCGGCCTTACTATGGCTACACCTTC. Translated: CATSRQRIKQLRPYYGYTF.

V gene TRBV7-2 combines with J gene TRBJ2-5; 12 nucleotides agree with TRBD2. The germline CDR1 and CDR2 sequences are SGHTA and FQGNSA. Losses at the gene ends were 5 bases for V and 4 bases for J; bases not matched to a gene: 5. This CDR3 has 15 amino acids. The CDR3 coding sequence is TGTGCCAGCAGCGCCCTACTAGCGGGAGGAGAGACCCAGTACTTC. It specifies CASSALLAGGETQYF.

The chain employs TRBV6-5 and TRBJ2-3; D remains unclear. The V gene lost 6 bases and the J gene lost 3 bases, with 4 bases spanning the gap. Germline V gene data show CDR1 as MNHEY and CDR2 as SVGAGI. CDR3 size: 11 residues. CDR3 sequence reads: CASSLTDTQYF. The CDR3 nucleotides read TGTGCCAGCAGCCTAACAGATACGCAGTATTTT.

The chain employs TRBV6-1 and TRBJ1-5, with 7 bases fitting TRBD1. The trim removed 8 bases at V and 3 bases at J, leaving 7 bases unmatched. Germline V CDR1 and CDR2: MNHNS, SASEGT. The CDR3 totals 14 residues. CDR3 loop: CASVRDSSNQPQHF. The CDR3 region has the DNA TGTGCCAGCGTAAGGGACAGCTCCAATCAGCCCCAGCATTTT.

The rearrangement uses TRBV10-3 and TRBJ1-1, with 7 bases lining up with TRBD1. J was trimmed by 6 bases and V by 6 bases; bases with no gene match: 7. This CDR3 has 13 amino acids. Per the germline V gene, CDR1 is ENHRY and CDR2 is SYGVKD. CDR3 in amino acids: CAISSDRDAEAFF. For the CDR3, the DNA is TGTGCCATCAGCTCCGACAGGGACGCTGAAGCTTTCTTT.

The rearrangement joins TRBV30 to TRBJ1-6; 9 bases are shared with TRBD1. Germline loops: CDR1 GTSNPN, CDR2 SVGIG (reference sequence). V was clipped by 3 bases and J by 7 bases; unmatched bases: 13. The CDR3 loop spans 17 amino acids. The CDR3 spells CAWSHLTDGTGNSPLHF. CDR3 DNA sequence: TGTGCCTGGAGCCACCTCACGGATGGGACAGGGAATTCACCCCTCCACTTT.

This chain links TRBV27 with TRBJ1-1, with 9 bases lining up with TRBD1. J lost 7 bases, V lost 3 bases, and 15 bases had no gene match. CDR3 size: 17 residues. CDR1 MNHEY and CDR2 SMNVEV come from the germline V gene (reference sequence). The CDR3 region is CASSFSYKTGGGGEAFF. The DNA of the CDR3 is TGTGCCAGCAGTTTTTCATACAAGACAGGGGGTGGGGGTGAAGCTTTCTTT.

V is TRBV11-2 and J is TRBJ2-3; 9 bases fit TRBD2. The CDR3 has 15 amino acids. Germline V gene data show CDR1 as SGHAT and CDR2 as FQNNGV. J gave up 1 base and V 4 bases, and 3 bases lay outside the gene matches. The CDR3 DNA is TGTGCCAGCAGCTCACGGACTAGCGGCACAGATACGCAGTATTTT. Translation: CASSSRTSGTDTQYF.

The chain employs TRBV9 and TRBJ1-5; unclear D gene. V was clipped by 0 bases and J by 7 bases, with 20 bases between them. Germline values: CDR1 SGDLS, CDR2 YYNGEE. The CDR3 loop spans 17 amino acids. CDR3 loop: CASSVGSGGEGRQPQHF. The CDR3 nucleotides read TGTGCCAGCAGCGTAGGATCGGGCGGGGAGGGAAGACAGCCCCAGCATTTT.

This chain links TRBV7-8 with TRBJ1-4, with 7 bases matching TRBD1. The CDR3 contains 15 residues. V shed 5 bases and J 8 bases; nucleotides not matched to a gene: 11. Germline assignment: CDR1 SGHVS and CDR2 FQNEAQ. The CDR3 here is CASSPRDSGREKLFF. The CDR3 coding sequence is TGTGCCAGCAGCCCCAGGGACAGCGGGAGGGAAAAACTGTTTTTT.

The sample holds a few counts of this clone. This chain uses TRBV20-1 with TRBJ1-1; D is ambiguous. In germline, CDR1 is DFQATT, CDR2 SNEGSKA (reference sequence). This CDR3 is 11 amino acids long. Trimming took off 6 bases at V and 4 bases at J, with 9 bases between the two ends. DNA of the CDR3: TGCAGTGCCCGGGTGGCCACTGAAGCTTTCTTT. This encodes CSARVATEAFF.

This chain joins TRBV7-2 and TRBJ2-7, with TRBD1 as a possible D gene (5 bases). CDR1 SGHTA and CDR2 FQGNSA come from the germline V gene. This CDR3 comprises 12 residues. The germline V and J ends were trimmed by 4 bases and 5 bases, with 9 bases remaining between them. CDR3 sequence: CASSSGWDEQYF. The CDR3 DNA is TGTGCCAGCAGCTCAGGGTGGGACGAGCAGTACTTC.

The chain links TRBV1 to TRBJ2-5; the table calls TRBD1, which could not be checked here. TRBV1 represents a pseudogene. The CDR3 contains 15 residues. CDR3 DNA sequence: TGCACCAGCAGCTGGCGGACAGGGGGCATGGAGACCCAGTACTTC. Translating it yields CTSSWRTGGMETQYF.

About this clone itself: Other DNA sequences in this specimen translate into the identical CDR3. The chain couples TRBV19 to TRBJ1-1, with D unclear. The germline V gene has CDR1 LNHDA and CDR2 SQIVND (reference sequence). V gave up 3 bases and J gave up 1 base, with 9 bases separating them. The CDR3 sequence is 14 residues long. The CDR3 loop is CASSISGWNTEAFF. The CDR3 DNA sequence: TGTGCCAGTAGTATTAGCGGCTGGAACACTGAAGCTTTCTTT. Complete variable domain (other parts from reference TRBV19 and TRBJ1-1): DGGITQSPKYLFRKEGQNVTLSCEQNLNHDAMYWYRQDPGQGLRLIYYSQIVNDFQKGDIAEGYSVSREKKESFPLTVTSAQKNPTAFYLCASSISGWNTEAFFGQGTRLTVV.

The chain links TRBV5-1 to TRBJ1-1; D remains unclear. The CDR3 runs 14 residues. CDR1 SGHRS and CDR2 YFSETQ come from the germline V gene. Trimming removed 1 base from V and 5 bases from J, with 12 bases in between. CDR3 protein: CASSLNLRGTEAFF. DNA of the CDR3: TGCGCCAGCAGCTTGAATCTTAGAGGGACTGAAGCTTTCTTT.

About this clone itself: Sequence at one end of the junction differs from germline and may be a read error. The sample carries other DNA sequences with the same CDR3. The V and J genes are TRBV14 and TRBJ1-1; D ambiguous. CDR1 is SGHDN, CDR2 FVKESK, per germline. The CDR3 spans 13 residues. The CDR3 coding sequence is TGTGCCAGCAGCCAACTAGTTAACACTGAAGCCTTCTTT. Its protein is CASSQLVNTEAFF.

V usage is TRBV11-3 and J usage is TRBJ2-3; the D gene is possibly TRBD1 (5 bases). This CDR3 has 15 amino acids. V dropped 1 base and J dropped 0 bases, with 8 bases sitting between them. Per germline, CDR1 SGHNT and CDR2 YENEEA. As DNA, the CDR3 is TGTGCCAGCAGCTTAGTGGGGCCTAGCACAGATACGCAGTATTTT. This sequence encodes CASSLVGPSTDTQYF.

The J gene is TRBJ1-2, the V gene TRBV6-1; 12 bases align to TRBD1. The CDR3 has 17 amino acids. With 4 bases clipped from V and 3 bases from J, the junction kept 9 bases outside the gene matches. The germline V gene has CDR1 MNHNS and CDR2 SASEGT. CDR3 protein: CASSVPGQGASDYGYTF. DNA for the CDR3: TGTGCCAGCAGTGTACCGGGACAGGGGGCTTCGGACTATGGCTACACCTTC.

This chain connects TRBV5-5 to TRBJ2-1; D unresolved. Germline CDR1 reads SGHKS; CDR2 reads YYEKEE (reference sequence). V gave up 5 bases and J gave up 7 bases, with 10 bases separating them. There are 12 residues in the CDR3. The CDR3 spells CASSLVSNEQFF. Here the CDR3 DNA reads TGTGCCAGCAGTTTAGTTTCTAATGAGCAGTTCTTC.